This T cell receptor beta chain was captured in a study of human T cells and chemical hapten exposure. Study details: Donors were sensitized with 2% DPC on the upper inner arm.

As for time point: patch test 2, 6 weeks after DPC sensitization. Sample treatment: therapeutic diphenylcyclopropenone sensitization with weekly scalp DPC. Patches went on only after blood had been drawn each time. The V and J ends lost 4 bases and 6 bases, in that order; junction bases with no gene match: 9. The CDR3 has 15 amino acids. CDR1 SGHDN and CDR2 FVKESK come from the germline V gene. Unique molecular identifiers were attached to individual cDNA molecules within the library. Using its own MiXCR run on the RACE reads, TCRdb lists one record per CDR3 protein. The sample records some 42,000 distinct CDR3 sequences, 8% to 9% being singletons. Whole-study results and caveats: The donor cohort had alopecia, so its immune response may not match that of healthy people.

This clonotype was observed many times. Its antigen is as yet unknown. This chain uses TRBV14 with TRBJ2-7, with 10 bases lining up with TRBD1. The TCR comes from a middle-aged woman with alopecia areata. Some clones in this sample may be carry-over from other donors' samples. Sequenced here: whole blood, sampled in connection with sensitization to the hapten diphenylcyclopropenone (DPC). In nucleotides, the CDR3 is TGTGCCAGCAGCCCGAACTTCGACAGGGGGCTCGAGCAGTACTTC. Its protein product is CASSPNFDRGLEQYF.